The 20 T cell receptor beta chains below come from one sample, sequenced in a study of T cells in Graves' hyperthyroidism and ophthalmopathy. Amplification of TCR beta CDR3 regions was performed using RNA transcripts as template. In the first-round RT-PCR of the TCR CDR3, the HTBI primer set was used. TCRdb ran MiXCR on the multiplex PCR reads and lists one entry per CDR3 protein. The sample records roughly 520,000 distinct CDR3 sequences, around 22% being singletons. Sequenced material: blood. The receptors here all came from a woman in her 30s with Graves' ophthalmopathy.

This clonotype was observed at least ten times. The chain has TRBV30 and TRBJ1-5; D is ambiguous. The CDR3 consists of 14 residues. The V and J ends lost 2 bases and 9 bases respectively, with 17 bases between them. Per the germline V gene, CDR1 is GTSNPN and CDR2 is SVGIG (reference sequence). CDR3 in DNA: TGTGCCTGGAGTAGGACGGGCTGGGATCGGCCCCAGCATTTT. Amino acids: CAWSRTGWDRPQHF.

The chain combines TRBV12-3 or TRBV12-4 with TRBJ2-5; no reliable D call. The CDR3 has 15 amino acids. Trimming removed 5 bases from V and 5 bases from J, with 18 bases in between. Written as DNA, the CDR3 is TGTGCCAGCAGTCCACTGGCGTTAGCTTTGGAGACCCAGTACTTC. Amino acid sequence: CASSPLALALETQYF.

At least ten counts were recorded for this clonotype. The J gene is TRBJ2-7, the V gene TRBV28, with TRBD2 matching over 8 bases. J was trimmed by 8 bases and V by 2 bases; bases with no gene match: 11. Germline lookup yields CDR1 MDHEN and CDR2 SYDVKM. CDR3 length: 15 amino acids. CDR3: CASSLTGGAINKQYF. CDR3 DNA: TGTGCCAGCAGTTTAACCGGGGGGGCCATCAACAAGCAGTACTTC.

This chain joins TRBV7-2 and TRBJ1-2; D unresolved. This CDR3 has 15 amino acids. The V gene's germline CDR1 is SGHTA and CDR2 FQGNSA. V shed 1 base and J shed 3 bases, with 12 bases lying between them. This CDR3 reads CASSLVAKAHYGYTF. As DNA, the CDR3 is TGTGCCAGCAGCTTAGTTGCCAAGGCCCACTATGGCTACACCTTC. The whole variable domain, remainder taken from reference TRBV7-2 and TRBJ1-2, is GAGVSQSPSNKVTEKGKDVELRCDPISGHTALYWYRQSLGQGLEFLIYFQGNSAPDKSGLPSDRFSAERTGGSVSTLTIQRTQQEDSAVYLCASSLVAKAHYGYTFGSGTRLTVV.

This clonotype was found a few times. The chain is built from TRBV4-2 and TRBJ2-7, with TRBD2 matching 7 bases. This CDR3 region has 16 residues. CDR1 is LGHNA, CDR2 YNFKEQ, per germline. Trimming at V came to 0 bases and at J to 3 bases, leaving 8 bases not matched to a gene. CDR3 DNA sequence: TGTGCCAGCAGCCAAGAGTCCCTAGCGGCCGTCTACGAGCAGTACTTC. Protein sequence: CASSQESLAAVYEQYF.

The table lists this clonotype with many counts. CDR3 amino acids: CASSEAGRSFYNEQFF. Written as DNA, the CDR3 is TGTGCCAGCAGTGAAGCGGGCAGGTCATTCTACAATGAGCAGTTCTTC. This sequence joins TRBV2 and TRBJ2-1; D gene ambiguous. With 0 bases removed from V and 3 bases from J, the gap between germline ends came to 12 bases. CDR1 SNHLY and CDR2 FYNNEI come from the germline V gene. The CDR3 runs 16 residues. The variable domain in full, with the rest retrieved from reference TRBV2 and TRBJ2-1, is EPEVTQTPSHQVTQMGQEVILRCVPISNHLYFYWYRQILGQKVEFLVSFYNNEISEKSEIFDDQFSVERPDGSNFTLKIRSTKLEDSAMYFCASSEAGRSFYNEQFFGPGTRLTVL.

There are many counts of this clonotype. The chain is built from TRBV25-1 and TRBJ2-7; D tentatively fits TRBD1 or TRBD2 (6 bases each). In germline, CDR1 is MGHDK, CDR2 SYGVNS. CDR3 length equals 14 residues. Between the trimmed V and J ends, which lost 5 bases and 6 bases, there was a span of 17 bases. For the CDR3, the DNA is TGTGCCAGCAGTTGGGGGGCTGGGGCAGCCGAGCAGTACTTC. Translating gives CASSWGAGAAEQYF.

The genes are TRBV6-1 and TRBJ2-7; D is unclear. Germline CDR1 MNHNS, CDR2 SASEGT. The ends were cut back, 1 base at V and 2 bases at J, with 9 bases in the middle. The CDR3 runs to 14 residues. CDR3: CASSEDRATYEQYF. As DNA, the CDR3 is TGTGCCAGCAGTGAAGACAGAGCAACCTACGAGCAGTACTTC.

This clonotype appeared many times. V is TRBV12-5 and J is TRBJ1-1, with D unresolved. The length of the CDR3 is 11 residues. V lost 3 bases and J 3 bases, leaving 2 bases between the germline ends. The germline V gene has CDR1 LGHNT and CDR2 FRNRAP. Here the CDR3 reads CASGFDTEAFF. DNA for the CDR3: TGTGCTAGTGGTTTTGACACTGAAGCTTTCTTT.

Written as DNA, the CDR3 is TGTGCCAGCAGTTACTCCTTTGCCTCCTACGAGCAGTACTTC. It specifies CASSYSFASYEQYF. The chain is built from TRBV6-2 or TRBV6-3 and TRBJ2-7; no firm D call. Trimming took off 0 bases at V and 0 bases at J, with 6 bases between the two ends. The CDR3 runs to 14 residues. Per germline, CDR1 MNHEY and CDR2 SVGEGT.

This clonotype was seen many times. The gene calls are TRBV11-1 and TRBJ1-2; 10 bases align to TRBD1. CDR1 is SGHAT, CDR2 FQDESV, per germline (reference sequence). CDR3 length: 17 amino acids. The V gene end was trimmed by 2 bases and the J gene end by 7 bases; junction bases not matched to a gene: 13. CDR3 residues: CASSLRDRGAVGRGYTF. The CDR3 region has the DNA TGTGCCAGCAGCTTAAGGGACAGGGGCGCCGTTGGTCGTGGCTACACCTTC.

This clonotype was picked up a small number of times. The rearrangement uses TRBV5-5 and TRBJ1-1; 7 nucleotides line up with TRBD1. The CDR3 is 15 amino acids. The ends lost 4 bases at V and 2 bases at J; junction bases unmatched: 8. In germline, CDR1 is SGHKS, CDR2 YYEKEE (reference sequence). This chain's CDR3 is CASSKLQGTNTEAFF. The CDR3, as DNA: TGTGCCAGCAGCAAACTACAGGGGACTAACACTGAAGCTTTCTTT.

Ten or more counts support this clonotype. The V and J genes are TRBV4-1 and TRBJ2-5, with D unclear. Germline-derived CDR1 and CDR2 are MGHRA and YSYEKL. The CDR3 covers 13 residues. V lost 3 bases and J 5 bases, leaving 10 bases between the germline ends. The chain's CDR3 is CASSHPGWETQYF. The CDR3 DNA is TGCGCCAGCAGCCACCCGGGTTGGGAGACCCAGTACTTC.

The chain carries TRBV11-2 and TRBJ1-1, with D unclear. The germline CDR1 and CDR2 sequences are SGHAT and FQNNGV. CDR3 length: 16 amino acids. V was trimmed by 5 bases and J by 3 bases, leaving 19 bases between them. Here the CDR3 DNA reads TGTGCCAGCAGCCCGAGTAACCAATGGGTATACACTGAAGCTTTCTTT. Amino acids: CASSPSNQWVYTEAFF.

The chain carries TRBV12-3 or TRBV12-4 and TRBJ2-7; 10 bases match TRBD2. The CDR3 length is 16 residues. V dropped 6 bases and J dropped 0; count of bases not matched to a gene: 8. The DNA for the CDR3 is TGTGCCAGCAGGGCTAGCGGGGGTTATCCCTCCTACGAGCAGTACTTC. It specifies CASRASGGYPSYEQYF.

The CDR3 here is CASTTQGANYGYTF. The CDR3 nucleotides read TGTGCCAGCACCACCCAGGGAGCTAACTATGGCTACACCTTC. The rearrangement uses TRBV2 and TRBJ1-2; D perhaps matches TRBD1 (5 bases). V lost 7 bases, J lost 0 bases, and 12 bases lay in between. CDR1 and CDR2 from the germline V gene are SNHLY and FYNNEI. The length of the CDR3 is 14 residues.

Points on this clonotype: This may be a read error, as it is one base from a much larger clone. V usage is TRBV5-1 and J usage is TRBJ2-7; perhaps TRBD1 as D (6 bases). The CDR3 contains 15 residues. The germline V and J ends were trimmed by 4 bases and 3 bases, with 17 bases remaining between them. Germline assignment: CDR1 SGHRS and CDR2 YFSETQ. For the CDR3, the DNA is TGCGCCAGCAGCGGGGCCCCAGGGGTACTCTACGAGCAGTACTTC. It is translated as CASSGAPGVLYEQYF.

The chain is built from TRBV12-3 or TRBV12-4 and TRBJ1-2; 8 bases match TRBD1. This CDR3 comprises 12 residues. Losses at the gene ends were 6 bases for V and 7 bases for J; bases not matched to a gene: 4. CDR3 residues: CASSRTGSGYTF. DNA for the CDR3: TGTGCCAGCAGCAGGACAGGGTCTGGCTACACCTTC.

V usage is TRBV30 and J usage is TRBJ1-1; 9 bases match TRBD1. The trim removed 4 bases at V and 5 bases at J, leaving 8 bases unmatched. Germline CDR1 GTSNPN, CDR2 SVGIG (reference sequence). This CDR3 region has 14 residues. This CDR3 reads CAWTVGQGWTEAFF. The CDR3 coding sequence is TGTGCCTGGACTGTAGGACAGGGGTGGACTGAAGCTTTCTTT.

This clonotype was counted at least ten times. The junction differs from germline at one of its ends, possibly a read error. The chain combines TRBV20-1 with TRBJ2-4, with 10 bases fitting TRBD2. Germline loops: CDR1 DFQATT, CDR2 SNEGSKA (reference sequence). This CDR3 region has 13 residues. The CDR3 DNA reads TGCAGTGCTCAAGCGGGGGGGATGCACATTAAGTACTTC. Amino acids: CSAQAGGMHIKYF.